This T cell receptor (beta chain) emerged from a study of T cell responses to AZD1222 COVID-19 vaccine. Profiled with immunoSEQ multiplex PCR; TCRdb holds only in-frame clones, not every one. The sample lists under 95,000 clones, about 90% seen once, with around 1.4% in the top ten. The CDR3 covers 14 residues. The trim removed 2 bases at V and 0 bases at J, leaving 1 base unmatched. The germline V gene encodes CDR1 SGHAT and CDR2 FQNNGV. The sequence derives from an adult who received the AZD1222 COVID-19 vaccine. This sample comprised peripheral blood, obtained 28 days after the second AZD1222 dose. The chain is built from TRBV11-2 and TRBJ2-7; 7 nucleotides line up with TRBD1. The CDR3 region has the DNA TGTGCCAGCAGCTTAAAGGGGGCCTCCTACGAGCAGTACTTC. Its protein product is CASSLKGASYEQYF.